This passage covers 20 T cell receptor beta chains from one sample sequenced in a study of human T cells and chemical hapten exposure. Each CDR3 protein is one row after TCRdb ran MiXCR on the RACE reads. The repertoire holds a few hundred thousand distinct CDR3 sequences, with about 4.4% as singletons. This sample's time point: patch test 1, 2 weeks after DPC sensitization. As for treatment: therapeutic diphenylcyclopropenone sensitization with weekly scalp DPC. The starting material was whole blood, obtained in connection with sensitization to the hapten diphenylcyclopropenone (DPC). These receptors all come from a woman between 45 and 60 years old with alopecia areata. Some clones in this sample may be carry-over from other donors' samples.

The table lists this clonotype with a few counts. The chain links TRBV5-1 to TRBJ1-5; no firm D call. The CDR3 extends over 13 amino acids. Trimming took 8 bases from V and 5 from J, leaving 14 bases between them. Germline CDR1 and CDR2: SGHRS and YFSETQ. DNA for the CDR3: TGCGCCAGGTTCCCGAAGATCCATCAGCCCCAGCATTTT. This translates into CARFPKIHQPQHF.

This clonotype was found many times. This chain links TRBV5-1 with TRBJ2-7, with D hard to call. The V and J ends lost 0 bases and 2 bases respectively, with 12 bases between them. The germline V gene encodes CDR1 SGHRS and CDR2 YFSETQ. CDR3 length: 15 residues. This CDR3 is CASSLAAAKTYEQYF. The CDR3 DNA follows: TGCGCCAGCAGCTTGGCGGCAGCGAAAACCTACGAGCAGTACTTC.

This clonotype was seen a few times. V usage is TRBV9 and J usage is TRBJ1-3; D is uncertain. Per germline, CDR1 SGDLS and CDR2 YYNGEE. This CDR3 spans 13 amino acids. Trimming took 3 bases from V and 8 from J, leaving 12 bases between them. The CDR3 spells CASSETLWDTIYF. The CDR3, as DNA: TGTGCCAGCAGCGAAACACTCTGGGACACCATATATTTT.

Many counts were recorded for this clonotype. CDR3 amino acids: CSARRSYGGVAEAFF. CDR3 DNA: TGCAGTGCTAGACGTAGTTATGGGGGTGTCGCTGAAGCTTTCTTT. This chain uses TRBV20-1 with TRBJ1-1; a weak D match, TRBD1 (5 bases). The CDR3 has 15 amino acids. Trimming removed 2 bases from V and 6 bases from J, with 19 bases in between. Germline CDR1 is DFQATT and CDR2 is SNEGSKA (reference sequence).

The rearrangement links TRBV5-4 to TRBJ1-6; D possibly corresponds to TRBD1 (5 bases). V lost 4 bases, J lost 7 bases, and 12 bases lay in between. Germline CDR1 and CDR2: SGHNT and YYREEE (reference sequence). This CDR3 has 14 amino acids. The CDR3 sequence: CASSAGTVNSPLHF. The CDR3 DNA reads as TGTGCCAGCAGCGCCGGGACTGTAAATTCACCCCTCCACTTT. The variable domain in full, with the rest retrieved from reference TRBV5-4 and TRBJ1-6, is ETGVTQSPTHLIKTRGQQVTLRCSSQSGHNTVSWYQQALGQGPQFIFQYYREEENGRGNFPPRFSGLQFPNYSSELNVNALELDDSALYLCASSAGTVNSPLHFGNGTRLTVT.

V gene TRBV11-2 combines with J gene TRBJ1-3; TRBD1 is a possible D gene (5 bases). This CDR3 contains 14 residues. Germline CDR1 SGHAT, CDR2 FQNNGV. V was trimmed by 7 bases and J by 0 bases, leaving 10 bases between them. In DNA, the CDR3 is TGTGCCAGCATTCCGACAGCCTCTGGAAACACCATATATTTT. Encoded protein: CASIPTASGNTIYF.

This clonotype was seen at least ten times. The genes are TRBV7-9 and TRBJ2-1, with a weak D call TRBD1 (6 bases). The germline V and J ends were trimmed by 5 bases and 1 base, with 15 bases remaining between them. CDR1 and CDR2 (germline): SEHNR, FQNEAQ (reference sequence). The CDR3 length is 16 residues. The CDR3 nucleotides are TGTGCCAGCAGCGCTCTGGGCACAGGGTCCTACAATGAGCAGTTCTTC. Amino acid sequence: CASSALGTGSYNEQFF.

V gene TRBV27 combines with J gene TRBJ1-4; D is unresolved. Trimming removed 0 bases at V and 8 bases at J, with 13 bases between. This CDR3 is built from 15 residues. Germline assignment: CDR1 MNHEY and CDR2 SMNVEV (reference sequence). For the CDR3, the DNA is TGTGCCAGCAGTTTATCCGCGGGGATACAGGAAAAACTGTTTTTT. Translation: CASSLSAGIQEKLFF.

As regards this clonotype: A much larger clonotype is one base distant, so this may be a read error. The CDR3 region is CACSSGTPGGVQYF. The CDR3 DNA follows: TGTGCCTGCAGTTCCGGGACCCCGGGGGGCGTGCAGTACTTC. The chain carries TRBV27 and TRBJ2-7, with a possible D match to TRBD2 (7 bases). Per germline, CDR1 MNHEY and CDR2 SMNVEV (reference sequence). This CDR3 comprises 14 residues.

This clonotype was seen many times. This chain's CDR3 is CSAAGTTSTDTQYF. As DNA, the CDR3 is TGCAGTGCTGCAGGCACGACAAGCACAGATACGCAGTATTTT. The chain carries TRBV20-1 and TRBJ2-3; D gene ambiguous. This CDR3 is built from 14 residues. The V and J ends lost 5 bases and 0 bases respectively, with 12 bases between them. Germline V CDR1 and CDR2: DFQATT, SNEGSKA (reference sequence).

This chain joins TRBV20-1 and TRBJ1-5; 10 bases match TRBD1. Germline trimming cut 5 bases from V and 3 bases from J; bases unmatched to any gene: 7. This CDR3 region has 15 residues. CDR1 and CDR2 from the germline V gene are DFQATT and SNEGSKA (reference sequence). The chain's CDR3 is CSAATGGIYNQPQHF. Written as DNA, the CDR3 is TGCAGTGCTGCGACAGGGGGCATCTACAATCAGCCCCAGCATTTT.

This clonotype appeared a few times. The chain employs TRBV12-3 or TRBV12-4 and TRBJ2-3; D is perhaps TRBD1 or TRBD2 (5 bases each). This CDR3 is built from 17 residues. V gave up 5 bases and J gave up 0 bases, with 18 bases separating them. The CDR3 DNA sequence: TGTGCCAGCAGTCTCACCGGGACCCCCATAAGCACAGATACGCAGTATTTT. This gives the protein CASSLTGTPISTDTQYF.

This clonotype was recorded at least ten times. J is TRBJ2-7 and V is TRBV27; D is unresolved. Germline loops: CDR1 MNHEY, CDR2 SMNVEV (reference sequence). The CDR3 is made up of 13 amino acids. Trimming pared 3 bases from V and 3 bases from J, leaving 9 bases between. The DNA for the CDR3 is TGTGCCAGCAGTTTGGACCGATTCTACGAGCAGTACTTC. It codes for CASSLDRFYEQYF.

This clonotype has at least ten counts. The V call is TRBV11-2, the J call TRBJ2-3; TRBD2 matches 10 bases. Unmatched junction bases numbered 6, after V lost 5 bases and J lost 1 base. CDR1 and CDR2 from the germline V gene are SGHAT and FQNNGV. This CDR3 comprises 16 residues. The CDR3 sequence is CASSLSGLAGTDTQYF. The DNA of the CDR3 is TGTGCCAGCAGCCTCTCCGGACTAGCGGGCACAGATACGCAGTATTTT.

This clonotype was seen at least ten times. Written as DNA, the CDR3 is TGCAGTGCTAGTAGTCCCTCCCGGGACACTGAAGCTTTCTTT. Translating it yields CSASSPSRDTEAFF. The rearrangement joins TRBV20-1 to TRBJ1-1; D gene ambiguous. The germline CDR1 and CDR2 sequences are DFQATT and SNEGSKA (reference sequence). V was clipped by 3 bases and J by 3 bases, with 14 bases between them. The CDR3 extends over 14 amino acids.

The CDR3 sequence is CASSYLTGGEQPQHF. CDR3 nucleotide sequence: TGTGCCAGCAGTTACTTGACAGGGGGCGAACAGCCCCAGCATTTT. The rearrangement joins TRBV6-2 or TRBV6-3 to TRBJ1-5, with TRBD1 matching over 10 bases. The CDR3 spans 15 residues. Trimming at V came to 1 base and at J to 7 bases, leaving 4 bases not matched to a gene. The germline V gene encodes CDR1 MNHEY and CDR2 SVGEGT.

This clonotype was found a few times. This chain links TRBV6-6 with TRBJ2-7; TRBD1 aligns across 11 bases. J lost 2 bases, V lost 5 bases, and 14 bases had no gene match. CDR3 length: 18 residues. CDR1 and CDR2 (germline): MNHNY, SVGAGI (reference sequence). The CDR3 reads CASSTHHGQGALAYEQYF. CDR3 nucleotide sequence: TGTGCCAGCAGTACCCACCACGGACAGGGGGCCTTAGCCTACGAGCAGTACTTC.

This clonotype showed up just a few times. The chain has TRBV21-1 and TRBJ1-1; TRBD1 is taken as the D call from the table, unchecked against the DNA. TRBV21-1 is designated a pseudogene. The CDR3 consists of 17 residues. For the CDR3, the DNA is TGTGCCAGCAGCAAAATTTTAGGACCCGGGCCGAAAGCTGAAGCTTTCTTT. This translates into CASSKILGPGPKAEAFF.

This clonotype was detected many times. The chain recombines TRBV7-9 with TRBJ2-7; 14 bases align to TRBD2. The CDR3 is made up of 17 amino acids. The germline gives CDR1 SEHNR, CDR2 FQNEAQ (reference sequence). Germline trimming cut 5 bases from V and 4 bases from J; bases unmatched to any gene: 10. The CDR3 DNA is TGTGCCAGCAGCCAAGGGACTAGCGGGAGCTTCAGGTACGAGCAGTACTTC. Its protein product is CASSQGTSGSFRYEQYF.

This clonotype turned up a few times. The chain employs TRBV6-5 and TRBJ2-5; no clear D. The CDR3 runs to 15 residues. The V end lost 2 bases, the J end lost 4 bases, and 14 bases lay between the germline ends. CDR1 and CDR2 (germline): MNHEY, SVGAGI. CDR3 sequence: CASSYHDFGVETQYF. CDR3 coding DNA: TGTGCCAGCAGTTACCACGACTTCGGCGTAGAGACCCAGTACTTC.